These 13 T cell receptor beta chains originate from one sample sequenced in a study of PD-1 blockade in classical Hodgkin lymphoma. Profiling relied on immunoSEQ multiplex PCR, and the TCRdb table lists in-frame clones only, not all of them. Of tens of thousands of clones listed, 90% to 95% are singletons. Relapse after autologous stem cell transplantation occurred in every patient, and brentuximab vedotin exposure varied. Specimen: peripheral blood mononuclear cells (PBMCs), collected at baseline. The receptors were sampled from a human donor with classical Hodgkin lymphoma.

The chain carries TRBV14 and TRBJ2-3, with 9 positions matching TRBD2. V dropped 4 bases and J dropped 5; count of bases not matched to a gene: 4. This CDR3 contains 14 residues. The germline CDR1 and CDR2 sequences are SGHDN and FVKESK. The CDR3 DNA reads TGTGCCAGCAGCCTTAGCGGGAGCGGAGATACGCAGTATTTT. Translating it yields CASSLSGSGDTQYF.

The chain couples TRBV7-2 to TRBJ2-7; D might be TRBD1 (5 bases). The CDR3 runs to 14 residues. Trimming removed 0 bases at V and 2 bases at J, with 8 bases between. CDR1 and CDR2 from the germline V gene are SGHTA and FQGNSA. CDR3 in amino acids: CASSLALGPYEQYF. CDR3 bases: TGTGCCAGCAGCTTAGCGCTGGGGCCCTACGAGCAGTACTTC.

The CDR3 region is CASSFTGDYEQYF. Written as DNA, the CDR3 is TGTGCCAGCAGCTTTACAGGGGACTACGAGCAGTACTTC. This rearrangement joins TRBV5-5 to TRBJ2-7; 7 bases map to TRBD1. CDR1 is SGHKS and CDR2 is YYEKEE in the germline V gene (reference sequence). Trimming cost V 2 bases and J 3 bases; bases outside gene matches: 2. The CDR3 runs 13 residues.

The chain uses TRBV9 and TRBJ2-5, with TRBD2 matching over 11 bases. V was clipped by 3 bases and J by 5 bases; unmatched bases: 6. In germline, CDR1 is SGDLS, CDR2 YYNGEE. The CDR3 covers 15 residues. CDR3 region: CASSAGTSGGETQYF. The CDR3 DNA follows: TGTGCCAGCAGCGCAGGTACTAGCGGGGGTGAGACCCAGTACTTC. The full variable domain, completed using reference TRBV9 and TRBJ2-5, is DSGVTQTPKHLITATGQRVTLRCSPRSGDLSVYWYQQSLDQGLQFLIQYYNGEERAKGNILERFSAQQFPDLHSELNLSSLELGDSALYFCASSAGTSGGETQYFGPGTRLLVL.

The genes are TRBV6-1 and TRBJ1-1; D gene ambiguous. The CDR3 is 12 residues long. CDR1 and CDR2 from the germline V gene are MNHNS and SASEGT. The V gene lost 4 bases and the J gene lost 0 bases, with 3 bases spanning the gap. Here the CDR3 DNA reads TGTGCCAGCAGTGGTTTGAACACTGAAGCTTTCTTT. It yields the protein CASSGLNTEAFF.

The V gene is TRBV19, the J gene TRBJ2-1; tentatively, D is TRBD2 (7 bases). Germline V gene data show CDR1 as LNHDA and CDR2 as SQIVND (reference sequence). The V gene lost 8 bases and the J gene lost 9 bases, with 20 bases spanning the gap. This CDR3 has 14 residues. The CDR3 DNA reads TGTGCCAGTCGGGGGCGGGGGCTGGTTAGTGAGCAGTTCTTC. Translating gives CASRGRGLVSEQFF.

The genes are TRBV2 and TRBJ1-2; 7 nucleotides match TRBD1. Germline CDR1 reads SNHLY; CDR2 reads FYNNEI. This CDR3 region has 11 residues. V trimming: 7 bases; J trimming: 6 bases; junction bases outside the gene matches: 2. CDR3 region: CASTGGNGYTF. The CDR3 DNA sequence: TGTGCCAGCACAGGGGGGAATGGCTACACCTTC.

V and J are TRBV7-8 and TRBJ1-5; D is perhaps TRBD1 (6 bases). The CDR3 consists of 17 residues. V dropped 4 bases and J dropped 5 bases, with 21 bases sitting between them. The V gene's germline CDR1 is SGHVS and CDR2 FQNEAQ. The CDR3: CASSSAGGGPLDQPQHF. The CDR3 region has the DNA TGTGCCAGCAGCTCAGCCGGAGGGGGGCCTTTAGATCAGCCCCAGCATTTT.

The chain carries TRBV11-2 and TRBJ2-3, with D possibly being TRBD2 (7 bases). CDR3 length: 14 amino acids. V lost 5 bases and J 7 bases, leaving 16 bases between the germline ends. Germline V gene sequence: CDR1 SGHAT, CDR2 FQNNGV. This chain's CDR3 is CASSQGGDLNTQYF. The CDR3 nucleotides are TGTGCCAGCAGCCAAGGGGGGGATTTGAATACGCAGTATTTT.

DNA of the CDR3: TGTGCCAGCAGCCCCAACAGCGGGAGTGGGTACAATGAGCAGTTCTTC. Its translation is CASSPNSGSGYNEQFF. This chain uses TRBV5-4 with TRBJ2-1; TRBD2 matches at 8 bases. Unmatched junction bases numbered 10, after V lost 4 bases and J lost 4 bases. CDR3 length equals 16 residues. The germline CDR1 and CDR2 sequences are SGHNT and YYREEE (reference sequence).

V usage is TRBV4-2 and J usage is TRBJ1-1; D is perhaps TRBD1 (6 bases). Germline-derived CDR1 and CDR2 are LGHNA and YNFKEQ. V was pared by 1 base and J by 2 bases, with 11 bases between. The CDR3 covers 15 residues. The CDR3 loop reads CASSQVETGNTEAFF. Written as DNA, the CDR3 is TGTGCCAGCAGCCAAGTTGAGACAGGAAACACTGAAGCTTTCTTT.

CDR3 sequence: CASEPLSRNTEAFF. The DNA of the CDR3 is TGTGCCAGCGAACCTTTGTCGAGAAACACTGAAGCTTTCTTT. The chain uses TRBV7-8 and TRBJ1-1; D gene uncertain. The CDR3 length is 14 residues. CDR1 and CDR2 (germline): SGHVS, FQNEAQ. V lost 8 bases to trimming and J lost 2 bases, with 15 bases between them. The full variable domain, completed using reference TRBV7-8 and TRBJ1-1, is GAGVSQSPRYKVAKRGQDVALRCDPISGHVSLFWYQQALGQGPEFLTYFQNEAQLDKSGLPSDRFFAERPEGSVSTLKIQRTQQEDSAVYLCASEPLSRNTEAFFGQGTRLTVV.

About this clone itself: The same CDR3 arises from other DNA sequences in this sample as well. CDR3 DNA: TGTGCCAGCAGCCTGAGGGGTCTGGGCAATCAGCCCCAGCATTTT. Translated: CASSLRGLGNQPQHF. The gene calls are TRBV27 and TRBJ1-5; a weak D match, TRBD1 (5 bases). Trimming stripped 6 bases from V and 2 bases from J, with 14 bases between. This CDR3 comprises 15 residues. CDR1 and CDR2 (germline): MNHEY, SMNVEV (reference sequence).